A single sample gave rise to the 5 T cell receptor beta chains below, sequenced in a study of regulatory T cells in long-lasting Graves disease. The sample's time point: newly diagnosed GD, antithyroid drugs for less than 3 months. PBMCs provided the RNA from which the TCR library was made. In building TCR beta libraries, iRepertoire HTBI primers were used together with Arm-PCR of CDR3 regions. MiXCR, applied by TCRdb to the multiplex PCR reads, yields one record per CDR3 protein. The table records 560,000 or so distinct CDR3 sequences, approximately 16% of them present only once. The same data also went into a second study, on T cells in Graves' hyperthyroidism and ophthalmopathy.

Source: peripheral blood mononuclear cells (PBMCs), taken at new diagnosis, from a patient treated with antithyroid drugs. Receptors were obtained from a man between 18 and 35 years old with Graves disease.

This rearrangement joins TRBV3-1 to TRBJ2-1; D not certain. Deletions cut 1 base from V and 12 bases from J, with 10 bases between. Germline lookup yields CDR1 LGHDT and CDR2 YNNKEL (reference sequence). The CDR3 is 12 residues long. The DNA for the CDR3 is TGTGCCAGCAGCCAAGGTGACGACACGCAGTTCTTC. Translation: CASSQGDDTQFF.

This clonotype was found many times. The chain employs TRBV2 and TRBJ2-1; TRBD2 aligns across 8 bases. CDR1 is SNHLY and CDR2 is FYNNEI in the germline V gene. CDR3 size: 17 residues. The V segment lost 7 bases and the J segment 3 bases; nucleotides outside the gene matches: 14. CDR3 sequence (DNA): TGTGCCAGCATTAACGGTAAAGGAGCGGGAGTCTACAATGAGCAGTTCTTC. Residues: CASINGKGAGVYNEQFF.

This clonotype has only a few counts. A read error is possible here, since a much larger clone lies one base away. The chain employs TRBV18 and TRBJ2-5, with D unresolved. The germline gives CDR1 KGHSH, CDR2 LQKENI. The CDR3 is 14 amino acids. The CDR3 loop is CASSPRPGQETQHF. The CDR3 DNA sequence: TGTGCCAGCTCCCCCAGACCGGGCCAAGAGACCCAGCACTTC.

This clonotype was detected ten times or more. The chain links TRBV12-3 or TRBV12-4 to TRBJ2-1; D possibly corresponds to TRBD2 (6 bases). V lost 0 bases to trimming and J lost 1 base, with 10 bases between them. The CDR3 has 16 amino acids. The CDR3 DNA sequence: TGTGCCAGCAGTTTAGCAATGACTAGTTCCTACAATGAGCAGTTCTTC. It yields the protein CASSLAMTSSYNEQFF.

This clonotype was observed many times. The CDR3 sequence is CASSIGRSNREQYF. Written as DNA, the CDR3 is TGCGCCAGCAGCATAGGACGGTCTAATCGAGAGCAGTACTTC. This chain uses TRBV5-1 with TRBJ2-7; the D is unclear. CDR3 length equals 14 residues. Trimming removed 4 bases from V and 7 bases from J, with 18 bases in between. Germline V CDR1 and CDR2: SGHRS, YFSETQ.